The clone carrying this T cell receptor beta chain was seen a few times. The method was immunoSEQ multiplex PCR; TCRdb's version includes in-frame clones alone and lacks a portion of them. The repertoire holds 13,000 to 15,000 clones, roughly 79% seen once, with roughly a tenth in the top ten. These data belong to a study of ipilimumab plus nivolumab after autologous stem cell transplantation. The CDR3 spans 15 residues. The sample here was PBMCs, taken in a trial of ipilimumab plus nivolumab as post-transplant consolidation. This chain uses TRBV12-1 with TRBJ2-5; the D segment call TRBD1 is taken from the table without a DNA check. TRBV12-1 is deemed a pseudogene. The receptor comes from a male donor with primary mediastinal lymphoma. The DNA of the CDR3 is TGTGCCAGCAGCTATCAGAAGGCAGGGGGAGAGACCCAGTACTTC. Translating it yields CASSYQKAGGETQYF.